Described below is a single T cell receptor (beta chain) sequence and its context. Study members were between about 18 and 95 years old and lived in approximately 25 US regions. Donors were grouped by their self-reported clinical history. Cohort 3 donors were reported recovered after two negative PCRs, clearance, or symptom resolution. Germline lookup yields CDR1 SGDLS and CDR2 YYNGEE. The CDR3 runs to 17 residues. V was clipped by 5 bases and J by 0 bases; unmatched bases: 13. Here immunoSEQ multiplex PCR was the method, and the copy in TCRdb shows in-frame clones only, minus some. This table holds over 120,000 clones, around 87% found once. The sample belongs to a study of blood T cell repertoires in COVID-19. Study as a whole: Sources were T cells, B-cell-depleted T cells, or PBMCs; the material itself was cDNA or gDNA.

The J gene is TRBJ2-5, the V gene TRBV9, with 7 bases matching TRBD1. The clonotype was recovered from a man aged 55 to 70 who had recovered from COVID-19. The sample comprised PBMCs or T cells enriched from blood (not recorded which). CDR3 amino acids: CASSSPPGQQYQETQYF. CDR3 sequence (DNA): TGTGCCAGCAGTTCCCCCCCGGGACAGCAGTACCAAGAGACCCAGTACTTC.